The 15 T cell receptor beta chains below come from one sample, sequenced in a study of CD8 T cells in Susac syndrome. Random hexamers primed reverse transcription of about 0.5 to 1 ug RNA. Each CDR3 protein is one row after TCRdb ran MiXCR on the immunoSEQ multiplex PCR reads. The top ten hold approximately 0.11% of the sample, which has hundreds of thousands of distinct CDR3 sequences, approximately 84% seen once. Input material: CD8+ T cells from PBMCs. The receptors come from a human donor with multiple sclerosis.

This chain connects TRBV5-6 to TRBJ1-2; D not certain. The V end was cut by 0 bases, the J end by 4 bases, with 13 bases between. Germline V gives CDR1 SGHDT, CDR2 YYEEEE. CDR3 length: 15 amino acids. The CDR3 DNA reads TGTGCCAGCAGCTTGGGAGAGGGCTTAATCTATGGCTACACCTTC. This sequence encodes CASSLGEGLIYGYTF. Combining the CDR3 with reference TRBV5-6 and TRBJ1-2 gives the whole variable domain DAGVTQSPTHLIKTRGQQVTLRCSPKSGHDTVSWYQQALGQGPQFIFQYYEEEERQRGNFPDRFSGHQFPNYSSELNVNALLLGDSALYLCASSLGEGLIYGYTFGSGTRLTVV.

The chain links TRBV28 to TRBJ2-7, with D uncertain. The CDR3 totals 15 residues. Between the trimmed V and J ends, which lost 2 bases and 1 base, there was a span of 12 bases. Germline CDR1 MDHEN, CDR2 SYDVKM. In DNA form, the CDR3 reads TGTGCCAGCAGTTTAAGTTCAGCTGGATCCTACGAGCAGTACTTC. Amino acid sequence: CASSLSSAGSYEQYF.

The chain is built from TRBV10-3 and TRBJ1-1; 7 bases map to TRBD1. This CDR3 contains 12 residues. CDR1 and CDR2 from the germline V gene are ENHRY and SYGVKD. Trimming removed 6 bases from V and 6 bases from J; junction bases left unmatched: 4. In DNA form, the CDR3 reads TGTGCCATCAGGACAGGGACCGCTGAAGCTTTCTTT. It encodes CAIRTGTAEAFF.

The V and J genes are TRBV20-1 and TRBJ2-7, with 7 bases aligning to TRBD2. The V gene's germline CDR1 is DFQATT and CDR2 SNEGSKA (reference sequence). V gave up 2 bases and J gave up 2 bases; unmatched junction bases: 12. CDR3 length: 16 amino acids. For the CDR3, the DNA is TGCAGTGCTAGAAGCACCCTAGCGGCTACAACCTACGAGCAGTACTTC. This codes for CSARSTLAATTYEQYF.

The chain combines TRBV2 with TRBJ2-1; TRBD2 is a possible D gene (5 bases). V gave up 11 bases and J gave up 2 bases, with 16 bases separating them. Germline-derived CDR1 and CDR2 are SNHLY and FYNNEI. The CDR3 contains 14 residues. CDR3 nucleotides: TGTGCCGAGCAGACGCGGGCCCCCTACAATGAGCAGTTCTTC. As protein: CAEQTRAPYNEQFF. Filled out from reference TRBV2 and TRBJ2-1, the complete variable domain reads EPEVTQTPSHQVTQMGQEVILRCVPISNHLYFYWYRQILGQKVEFLVSFYNNEISEKSEIFDDQFSVERPDGSNFTLKIRSTKLEDSAMYFCAEQTRAPYNEQFFGPGTRLTVL.

The gene calls are TRBV27 and TRBJ1-1; TRBD1 aligns across 7 bases. Germline trimming cut 5 bases from V and 1 base from J; bases unmatched to any gene: 7. Germline lookup yields CDR1 MNHEY and CDR2 SMNVEV (reference sequence). CDR3 length: 15 residues. The CDR3 loop is CASSHHRGPNTEAFF. The CDR3, as DNA: TGTGCCAGCAGTCACCACAGGGGACCGAACACTGAAGCTTTCTTT.

This CDR3 reads CASSQVSGGEEGEQFF. The CDR3 DNA sequence: TGTGCCAGCAGCCAAGTTTCCGGGGGAGAGGAGGGTGAGCAGTTCTTC. The chain employs TRBV3-1 and TRBJ2-1; D is perhaps TRBD2 (6 bases). Germline CDR1 reads LGHDT; CDR2 reads YNNKEL (reference sequence). The length of the CDR3 is 16 residues. V lost 1 base to trimming and J lost 9 bases, with 19 bases between them.

J is TRBJ2-1 and V is TRBV7-9; D call uncertain. This CDR3 comprises 11 residues. The germline CDR1 and CDR2 sequences are SEHNR and FQNEAQ (reference sequence). V was pared by 3 bases and J by 13 bases, with 10 bases between. As DNA, the CDR3 is TGTGCCAGCAGCTTCTCGGCTATACAGTTCTTC. The encoded protein is CASSFSAIQFF.

V and J are TRBV6-1 and TRBJ2-6, with 7 bases that match TRBD1. The CDR3 sequence is 17 residues long. V lost 6 bases, J lost 1 base, and 9 bases stayed unmatched. In germline, CDR1 is MNHNS, CDR2 SASEGT. The CDR3 protein is CASSQPSRGSGANVLTF. The DNA for the CDR3 is TGTGCCAGCAGCCAACCCTCCAGGGGGTCTGGGGCCAACGTCCTGACTTTC.

The chain joins TRBV12-3 or TRBV12-4 to TRBJ2-5, with 12 bases identical to TRBD2. The ends lost 4 bases at V and 2 bases at J; junction bases unmatched: 8. This CDR3 comprises 17 residues. CDR3 coding DNA: TGTGCCAGCAGTTGGAGCCACGGACTAGCGGGACAAGAGACCCAGTACTTC. Protein sequence: CASSWSHGLAGQETQYF.

This clonotype has just a few counts. The chain recombines TRBV14 with TRBJ2-7; perhaps TRBD2 as D (6 bases). Germline V lookup: CDR1 SGHDN, CDR2 FVKESK. V was shortened by 4 bases and J by 2 bases, with 21 bases between the two germline ends. This CDR3 region has 17 residues. The DNA for the CDR3 is TGTGCCAGCAGCCCTTTGTCGGGGGACGGTAAGCCCTACGAGCAGTACTTC. Translation gives CASSPLSGDGKPYEQYF.

This clonotype turned up a few times. The genes are TRBV12-5 and TRBJ2-5; 7 nucleotides align to TRBD1. The CDR3 covers 13 residues. Germline CDR1 and CDR2: LGHNT and FRNRAP. The V segment lost 8 bases and the J segment 2 bases; nucleotides outside the gene matches: 5. The CDR3 region is CASSSGGQETQYF. The CDR3 DNA reads TGTGCTAGTTCTTCAGGGGGACAAGAGACCCAGTACTTC.

This chain joins TRBV12-3 or TRBV12-4 and TRBJ2-7, with 9 nucleotides matching TRBD2. V lost 3 bases, J lost 2 bases, and 11 bases stayed unmatched. This CDR3 spans 17 amino acids. CDR3 protein: CASSFGPPAGGPYEQYF. In DNA, the CDR3 is TGTGCCAGCAGTTTTGGCCCCCCAGCGGGAGGTCCCTACGAGCAGTACTTC.

This chain connects TRBV11-2 to TRBJ1-4; the D is unclear. This CDR3 is 16 amino acids long. CDR1 and CDR2 (germline): SGHAT, FQNNGV. Between the trimmed V and J ends, which lost 0 bases and 6 bases, there was a span of 14 bases. The CDR3 loop reads CASSLDQSRFHEKLFF. As DNA, the CDR3 is TGTGCCAGCAGCTTAGATCAAAGCAGGTTCCATGAAAAACTGTTTTTT.

The chain recombines TRBV9 with TRBJ2-1; 7 nucleotides match TRBD2. This CDR3 has 16 residues. From germline, CDR1 is SGDLS and CDR2 YYNGEE. Trimming cost V 3 bases and J 7 bases; bases outside gene matches: 13. CDR3 sequence (DNA): TGTGCCAGCAGCGATAGCCCCCGGGAGGCACGGAATGAGCAGTTCTTC. Translation gives CASSDSPREARNEQFF.